This T cell receptor beta chain was captured by sequencing in a study of control samples from healthy donors and cancer patients. V dropped 3 bases and J dropped 2 bases, with 8 bases sitting between them. CDR1 is SGHAT, CDR2 FQNNGV, per germline. The CDR3 length is 14 residues. The table came from immunoSEQ multiplex PCR; TCRdb's copy has only in-frame clones and leaves some out. The sample holds some 89,000 clones, under 90% seen once. Sample: blood. The receptor comes from a woman in her 40s in good health. This chain links TRBV11-2 with TRBJ2-1; perhaps TRBD2 as D (6 bases). The CDR3 loop reads CASSLGLPYNEQFF. The CDR3 bases are TGTGCCAGCAGCTTGGGACTTCCCTACAATGAGCAGTTCTTC.